This T cell receptor (beta chain) was recorded in a study of blood T cell repertoires in COVID-19. Study context: Sample material is recorded as cDNA or gDNA derived from T cells, B-cell-depleted T cells, or PBMCs.

Germline CDR1 LNHDA, CDR2 SQIVND (reference sequence). V dropped 6 bases and J dropped 4; count of bases not matched to a gene: 8. This CDR3 is 15 amino acids long. This clone was counted a few times. Original processing notes: Reference gene primer amplification gave estimated nucleated cell counts. Generated by immunoSEQ multiplex PCR, the TCRdb table keeps only in-frame clones and is missing some. The V and J calls and clone size were taken over from that table, and D and trimming were inferred from the DNA. Of around 47,000 clones in the sample, about 80% were seen once. The specimen sequenced was peripheral blood. This TCR came from a man in his 70s with active COVID-19. The gene calls are TRBV19 and TRBJ1-5; 8 nucleotides align to TRBD1. The CDR3 DNA follows: TGTGCCAGTAGCCTAACCCAGGGGGCGAATCAGCCCCAGCATTTT. Protein: CASSLTQGANQPQHF.